These T cell receptor beta chains were read from a single sample in a study of T cell responses to AZD1222 COVID-19 vaccine. Here immunoSEQ multiplex PCR was the method, and the copy in TCRdb shows in-frame clones only, minus some. The sample lists 80,000 to 130,000 clones, just under 90% occurring once. This specimen was peripheral blood, taken on day 0 of AZD1222 vaccination. These receptors came from an adult in good health. CDR3s include the opening cysteine and the closing phenylalanine or tryptophan. The order of the fields is CDR3 protein, V gene.

CDR3aa: CASSPYSGGRGNEQFF
v_gene: TRBV27

CDR3aa: CASSSAPGRDEAFF
v_gene: TRBV5-1

CDR3aa: CSASEDTEAFF
v_gene: TRBV20-1

CDR3aa: CASSYGGGSNSPLHF
v_gene: TRBV6-5

CDR3aa: CASSLDGSSFSPLHF
v_gene: TRBV7-2

CDR3aa: CSASPGQGRNSPLHF
v_gene: TRBV20-1

CDR3aa: CASRQGIRDTEAFF
v_gene: TRBV6-5

CDR3aa: CASSPDRAMNSPLHF
v_gene: TRBV14

CDR3aa: CATSGGSYGYTF
v_gene: TRBV27

CDR3aa: CASSPSVYEQYF
v_gene: TRBV28

CDR3aa: CASSWSYREYPHTNEKLFF
v_gene: TRBV6-7

CDR3aa: CASSFRTANQPQHF
v_gene: TRBV2

CDR3aa: CASSQERGSGGPGYGYTF
v_gene: TRBV4-1

CDR3aa: CASKTSWGHYGYTF
v_gene: TRBV2

CDR3aa: CASSRDSNSPLHF
v_gene: TRBV7-2

CDR3aa: CASSLGGQVGRAFF
v_gene: TRBV6-2/TRBV6-3

CDR3aa: CASSRDRTWAYGYTF
v_gene: TRBV3-1/TRBV3-2

CDR3aa: CASSLGTEAFF
v_gene: TRBV7-9

CDR3aa: CASSLWGRNTEAFF
v_gene: TRBV7-2

CDR3aa: CAKQEAGGKETQYF
v_gene: TRBV10-1

CDR3aa: CASSLLGVSSPLHF
v_gene: TRBV27

CDR3aa: CASSPAGMEGEQYF
v_gene: TRBV18

CDR3aa: CASSLSWGPIDTQYF
v_gene: TRBV18

CDR3aa: CASSLEGVNTEAFF
v_gene: TRBV5-1

CDR3aa: CASSLVVVPTF
v_gene: TRBV7-2

CDR3aa: CASSAGGSYGYTF
v_gene: TRBV2

CDR3aa: CASSSPDRRNSYGYTF
v_gene: TRBV5-1

CDR3aa: CASSLGPGRGYEQYF
v_gene: TRBV7-3

CDR3aa: CASSPQWPSTDTQYF
v_gene: TRBV18

CDR3aa: CAISLGGNSPLHF
v_gene: TRBV10-3

CDR3aa: CASSHQGTGDYF
v_gene: TRBV6-2/TRBV6-3

CDR3aa: CASRGSWISGNTIYF
v_gene: TRBV19

CDR3aa: CASSLVVQRSYEQYF
v_gene: TRBV5-6

CDR3aa: CASSNWPNEQFF
v_gene: TRBV2

CDR3aa: CASSLGGRGHQNYGYTF
v_gene: TRBV5-4

CDR3aa: CASSIVLLIGELFF
v_gene: TRBV19

CDR3aa: CASSYSGSLSNQPQHF
v_gene: TRBV6-6

CDR3aa: CASLERGTGTEAFF
v_gene: TRBV19

CDR3aa: CASSSYGMRNTEAFF
v_gene: TRBV7-2

CDR3aa: CASSQERRRQEQYF
v_gene: TRBV3-1/TRBV3-2